What follows describes a single TCR beta chain. TCRdb analysed the RT-PCR reads with MiXCR anew, one entry per CDR3 protein. There are around 570,000 distinct CDR3 sequences in the sample; over 9% occur only once, and 11% lies in the top ten. Between the trimmed V and J ends, which lost 2 bases and 14 bases, there was a span of 20 bases. The germline V gene has CDR1 MNHEY and CDR2 SVGAGI. The CDR3 has 14 amino acids. This specimen belongs to a study of response to subunit inactivated influenza vaccine. The same data also contributed to another study, on T cells expressing NK-cell markers. As that study records: UMI-tagged 5'RACE template switching yielded the TCR beta cDNA. Most of the eight sequenced donors were classified as HCMV-seropositive, and one was classified as seronegative. An anti-gamma-delta TCR antibody confined sorting to alpha-beta TCR T cells across several of the experiments. NKG2C+ dominant clonotypes from more than 5 donors made up about 1.0-8% of CD8+ T cells. Several donors likewise had their CD3+CD56-NKG2C+ fraction led by these clonotypes.

The material was PBMCs from blood, obtained on the day of vaccination. The TCR comes from a man over 45 who received an inactivated influenza vaccine. The chain carries TRBV6-5 and TRBJ2-3; unclear D gene. The CDR3 here is CASSYGRTGPPGYF. The CDR3 DNA reads as TGTGCCAGCAGTTACGGGCGGACCGGGCCACCCGGGTATTTT.